Presented here are 30 T cell receptor beta chains from one specimen sequenced in a study of tumor-infiltrating lymphocytes in primary liver carcinoma. Total RNA amounting to around 450 ng was the source from which TCR beta cDNA was made with a constant-region primer. Construction of TCR beta libraries relied on three successive nested multiplex PCR rounds employing slightly modified ARM-PCR. The opening two PCR rounds, around 11 cycles each, paired TRBV1-TRBV30 forward primers with a C-beta reverse primer. TCRdb re-called the multiplex PCR reads through MiXCR, storing one row per CDR3 protein. The sample includes some 110,000 distinct CDR3 sequences, about four fifths of them seen just once. Investigators took RNA and DNA out together from about 21-30 mg of unsorted bulk tissue. Sequenced sample: liver tumor tissue from sampling region 3. Subset defined: tumor region T3, left-lateral pole. These receptors were obtained from a man in his forties or fifties with primary liver carcinoma and hepatitis B virus infection.

This clonotype was counted once. This chain connects TRBV6-1 to TRBJ2-6; D is undetermined. The V and J ends lost 4 bases and 0 bases respectively, with 10 bases between them. Germline CDR1 reads MNHNS; CDR2 reads SASEGT. This CDR3 spans 16 amino acids. CDR3 protein: CASSGQTGSGANVLTF. The CDR3 DNA follows: TGTGCCAGCAGTGGACAAACGGGCTCTGGGGCCAACGTCCTGACTTTC.

Worth noting for this clonotype: One end of the junction varies from germline; a read error may be responsible. V usage is TRBV5-5 and J usage is TRBJ2-3, with TRBD1 matching 7 bases. This CDR3 comprises 16 residues. Germline CDR1 SGHKS, CDR2 YYEKEE (reference sequence). The CDR3 here is CASSPGFITGTDTQFF. Written as DNA, the CDR3 is TGTGCCAGCAGTCCCGGATTCATCACAGGGACAGATACGCAGTTTTTT. The whole variable domain, remainder taken from reference TRBV5-5 and TRBJ2-3, is DAGVTQSPTHLIKTRGQQVTLRCSPISGHKSVSWYQQVLGQGPQFIFQYYEKEERGRGNFPDRFSARQFPNYSSELNVNALLLGDSALYLCASSPGFITGTDTQFFGPGTRLTVL.

A word on this clonotype: The junction departs from the called germline gene at one end, perhaps through a read error. The V gene is TRBV11-2, the J gene TRBJ2-7; weak D call: TRBD2 (5 bases). Germline CDR1 and CDR2: SGHAT and FQNNGV. The CDR3 consists of 13 residues. The CDR3 region has the DNA TGTGCCAGCAGCTTAGGGGCGCGCTGGGAGCAGAACTTC. Encoded protein: CASSLGARWEQNF. The entire variable domain, with the rest obtained from reference TRBV11-2 and TRBJ2-7, is as follows: EAGVAQSPRYKIIEKRQSVAFWCNPISGHATLYWYQQILGQGPKLLIQFQNNGVVDDSQLPKDRFSAERLKGVDSTLKIQPAKLEDSAVYLCASSLGARWEQNFGPGTRLTVT.

The chain uses TRBV29-1 and TRBJ2-7; tentatively, D is TRBD2 (6 bases). V was cut by 7 bases and J by 2 bases, with 24 bases left in between. This CDR3 is built from 16 residues. Germline V gives CDR1 SQVTM, CDR2 ANQGSEA. CDR3 DNA: TGCAGCGCCATAACATCTGGGACTGCCACTCCCTACGAGCAGTACTTC. Protein sequence: CSAITSGTATPYEQYF.

Regarding this clonotype: As the CDR3 is not closed by the conserved phenylalanine or tryptophan, this likely results from a read error. The chain carries TRBV30 and TRBJ2-7; 12 bases agree with TRBD2. The CDR3 length is 16 residues. Per germline, CDR1 GTSNPN and CDR2 SVGIG (reference sequence). The ends lost 2 bases at V and 7 bases at J; junction bases unmatched: 12. The CDR3 reads CAWSLPGLAGRYEQYL. CDR3 in DNA: TGTGCCTGGAGTCTTCCAGGACTAGCGGGAAGATATGAGCAGTACCTC.

With respect to this clonotype: The CDR3 carries no conserved terminal phenylalanine or tryptophan, so it likely arises from a read error. V gene TRBV30 combines with J gene TRBJ2-1; maybe TRBD2 (5 bases). Per germline, CDR1 GTSNPN and CDR2 SVGIG (reference sequence). The CDR3 loop spans 16 amino acids. Deletions cut 3 bases from V and 0 bases from J, with 15 bases between. Written as DNA, the CDR3 is TGTGCCTGGAGCTCAGGAGGCCAGAGCTCCTACAATGAGCAGTTCCTC. Protein product: CAWSSGGQSSYNEQFL.

The rearrangement uses TRBV2 and TRBJ2-1; D not resolved. Germline V lookup: CDR1 SNHLY, CDR2 FYNNEI. The V gene lost 7 bases and the J gene lost 8 bases, with 12 bases spanning the gap. The CDR3 runs to 12 residues. The CDR3 region is CASNLFEDEQFF. The CDR3 DNA is TGTGCCAGCAACCTCTTTGAGGATGAGCAGTTCTTC.

The rearrangement links TRBV5-6 to TRBJ2-5, with 7 bases matching TRBD2. CDR1 is SGHDT, CDR2 YYEEEE, per germline. J gave up 5 bases and V 6 bases, and 13 bases lay outside the gene matches. This CDR3 has 15 amino acids. The CDR3 bases are TGTGCCAGCAATTCCAACTGGGCGGGAGTGGAGACCCAGTACTTC. This sequence encodes CASNSNWAGVETQYF. The whole variable domain, remainder taken from reference TRBV5-6 and TRBJ2-5, is DAGVTQSPTHLIKTRGQQVTLRCSPKSGHDTVSWYQQALGQGPQFIFQYYEEEERQRGNFPDRFSGHQFPNYSSELNVNALLLGDSALYLCASNSNWAGVETQYFGPGTRLLVL.

On this clonotype: The germline gene is not matched at one end of the junction; a read error may be the cause. The V and J genes are TRBV5-1 and TRBJ1-1; the D gene is possibly TRBD1 (5 bases). CDR3 length equals 15 residues. Looked up from germline, CDR1 is SGHRS and CDR2 is YFSETQ. The CDR3 coding sequence is TGTGCCAGCACCTTGGCCGGAGGGGCAAGGACTGAAGCTTTCTTT. Translating gives CASTLAGGARTEAFF.

Comment on this clonotype: This CDR3 fails to terminate in the conserved phenylalanine or tryptophan, so it likely reflects a read error. The CDR3 loop reads CASSASTSGSYEQYL. The CDR3 DNA follows: TGTGCCAGCAGTGCGTCGACTAGCGGGAGCTACGAGCAGTACTTG. The chain employs TRBV6-1 and TRBJ2-7; 12 nucleotides line up with TRBD2. Germline assignment: CDR1 MNHNS and CDR2 SASEGT. Losses at the gene ends were 4 bases for V and 3 bases for J; bases not matched to a gene: 4. This CDR3 comprises 15 residues.

A note on this clonotype: The germline gene is not matched at one end of the junction; a read error may be the cause. This rearrangement joins TRBV5-1 to TRBJ1-1; D may be TRBD1 (5 bases). CDR1 is SGHRS, CDR2 YFSETQ, per germline. CDR3 size: 15 residues. In DNA form, the CDR3 reads TGCGCCAGCAACTCGGCGGGGAGGGGTAGCACTGAAGCTGTCTTT. It encodes CASNSAGRGSTEAVF.

This rearrangement joins TRBV11-3 to TRBJ2-1; weak D call: TRBD1 (5 bases). Germline V gene sequence: CDR1 SGHNT, CDR2 YENEEA. V was clipped by 9 bases and J by 5 bases, with 17 bases between them. The CDR3 is 14 residues long. Here the CDR3 DNA reads TGTGCCAGTAGTTTAGGGGCCAGCAACAATGAGCAGTTCTTC. Translating gives CASSLGASNNEQFF.

For this clonotype: One end of the junction varies from germline; a read error may be responsible. This chain links TRBV5-1 with TRBJ1-1; tentatively, D is TRBD1 (6 bases). Per the germline V gene, CDR1 is SGHRS and CDR2 is YFSETQ. This CDR3 spans 14 amino acids. The CDR3 loop is CAAASGDMNTEALF. The CDR3 DNA reads as TGCGCCGCCGCGTCGGGGGACATGAACACTGAAGCTCTCTTT. The entire variable domain, with the rest obtained from reference TRBV5-1 and TRBJ1-1, is as follows: KAGVTQTPRYLIKTRGQQVTLSCSPISGHRSVSWYQQTPGQGLQFLFEYFSETQRNKGNFPGRFSGRQFSNSRSEMNVSTLELGDSALYLCAAASGDMNTEALFGQGTRLTVV.

Of note for this clonotype: At one of its ends the junction is not consistent with the germline gene, which may arise from a read error. The CDR3 loop reads CSILGRFYGPPSYVQYF. DNA for the CDR3: TGCAGTATCCTAGGGCGCTTCTACGGACCCCCCTCCTACGTGCAGTACTTC. This sequence joins TRBV29-1 and TRBJ2-7, with no clear D. Germline CDR1 reads SQVTM; CDR2 reads ANQGSEA. The CDR3 contains 17 residues.

As to this clonotype: The conserved closing phenylalanine or tryptophan is absent in this CDR3, likely reflecting a read error. The J gene is TRBJ1-1, the V gene TRBV30; D call uncertain. Germline loops: CDR1 GTSNPN, CDR2 SVGIG (reference sequence). Trimming pared 4 bases from V and 4 bases from J, leaving 10 bases between. The CDR3 contains 12 residues. Here the CDR3 DNA reads TGTGCCTGGACTGTACGAAGCACTGAAGCTTTCTCT. Protein sequence: CAWTVRSTEAFS.

With respect to this clonotype: A junction end diverges from the germline sequence, so it may reflect a read error. The chain couples TRBV4-3 to TRBJ1-4; 8 nucleotides agree with TRBD1. The germline V gene has CDR1 LGHNA and CDR2 YSLEER. This CDR3 region has 19 residues. The CDR3 loop is CANSQEYGRGRETNEKLFF. The CDR3 region has the DNA TGCGCCAACAGCCAAGAGTATGGCAGGGGGCGCGAAACAAATGAAAAACTGTTTTTT.

V is TRBV6-2 or TRBV6-3 and J is TRBJ1-2; no firm D call. Trimming took off 7 bases at V and 7 bases at J, with 22 bases between the two ends. Germline assignment: CDR1 MNHEY and CDR2 SVGEGT. The CDR3 consists of 15 residues. This CDR3 is CASIQTLEGTFGYTF. In DNA form, the CDR3 reads TGTGCCAGCATCCAGACCCTAGAAGGAACCTTTGGCTACACCTTC.

As concerns this clonotype: One junction end does not reproduce the germline sequence, and a read error may be involved. The chain couples TRBV6-5 to TRBJ2-1; 11 positions match TRBD2. This CDR3 region has 20 residues. Germline lookup yields CDR1 MNHEY and CDR2 SVGAGI. The CDR3 is CANSSPGLAGGGALGDEQVF. The CDR3 DNA reads TGTGCCAACAGTTCCCCGGGGCTAGCGGGAGGAGGGGCCTTGGGCGATGAGCAGGTCTTC.

Only a few counts were recorded for this clonotype. This may be a read error: a much more frequent sequence differs by one nucleotide. The conserved phenylalanine or tryptophan normally closing the CDR3 is absent here, so this likely arose from a read error. This sequence joins TRBV14 and TRBJ2-7; D uncertain. The germline CDR1 and CDR2 sequences are SGHDN and FVKESK. The CDR3 extends over 15 amino acids. The V gene lost 4 bases and the J gene lost 4 bases, with 17 bases spanning the gap. The CDR3 DNA is TGTGCCAGCAGCCCCTCGGCACGGAAACTATACGAGCAGTACCTC. It yields the protein CASSPSARKLYEQYL.

Note on this clonotype: This may stem from a read error, because a much larger clone lies one nucleotide away. The genes are TRBV30 and TRBJ2-7; possibly TRBD1 for D (6 bases). CDR3 length equals 11 residues. Trimming stripped 7 bases from V and 3 bases from J, with 10 bases between. Germline CDR1 GTSNPN, CDR2 SVGIG (reference sequence). CDR3 DNA sequence: TGTGCCTTTACGGACAGCTACGAGCAGTACTTC. This translates into CAFTDSYEQYF.

As for this clonotype: The CDR3 carries no conserved terminal phenylalanine or tryptophan, so it likely arises from a read error. J is TRBJ2-1 and V is TRBV29-1; TRBD1 aligns across 9 bases. V lost 3 bases to trimming and J lost 0 bases; unmatched junction nucleotides: 12. The CDR3 extends over 18 amino acids. Germline V CDR1 and CDR2: SQVTM, ANQGSEA. DNA of the CDR3: TGCAGCGTTGAGGGTCTACAGGGGGCCCACCCCTCCTACAATGAGCAGTTCCTC. Amino acid sequence: CSVEGLQGAHPSYNEQFL.

In the case of this clonotype: A junction end diverges from the germline sequence, so it may reflect a read error. V gene TRBV5-5 combines with J gene TRBJ1-5; D is ambiguous. The CDR3 covers 13 residues. CDR1 SGHKS and CDR2 YYEKEE come from the germline V gene (reference sequence). The CDR3, as DNA: TGTGCCAGCAGCTCAATCAGCGATCAGCCCCAGCACTTT. As protein: CASSSISDQPQHF.

The chain employs TRBV6-2 or TRBV6-3 and TRBJ2-7; the D is unclear. The J call may be wrong; the DNA end is better matched by TRBJ2-1. The CDR3 consists of 13 residues. CDR1 is MNHEY, CDR2 SVGEGT, per germline. The CDR3: CASSPDWVYKQFF. The CDR3 DNA sequence: TGTGCCAGCAGCCCCGACTGGGTCTACAAGCAGTTCTTC.

This clonotype is a singleton in its sample. One end of the junction varies from germline; a read error may be responsible. The chain links TRBV12-3 or TRBV12-4 to TRBJ2-1; 7 bases are shared with TRBD1. CDR3 length equals 15 residues. The CDR3 reads CTSNLGQRDVNEQFF. CDR3 sequence (DNA): TGTACCAGCAATTTGGGACAGCGAGATGTCAATGAGCAGTTCTTC.

Points on this clonotype: A much larger clone differs from this one at a single base, so this may be a read error. J is TRBJ2-5 and V is TRBV5-1; 11 nucleotides align to TRBD1. V shed 0 bases, J shed 4 bases, and the junction held 8 bases outside the gene matches. This CDR3 is built from 17 residues. Germline values: CDR1 SGHRS, CDR2 YFSETQ. The CDR3 DNA follows: TGCGCCAGCAGCTTGGGACTGGACAGGGGGCATAGAGAGACCCAGTACTTC. As protein: CASSLGLDRGHRETQYF.

Comment on this clonotype: At one end the junction does not follow the germline gene, possibly because of a read error. V and J are TRBV12-3 or TRBV12-4 and TRBJ1-5; no firm D call. This CDR3 has 15 amino acids. CDR3 in DNA: TGTGCCAGCAGTTTAAATCGGAGTAGCAATCAGCCCCAACATTTT. This sequence encodes CASSLNRSSNQPQHF.

This clonotype appeared a few times. A much bigger clone sits one base away, suggesting this may be a read error. V usage is TRBV5-8 and J usage is TRBJ1-1, with D unresolved. The CDR3 is made up of 15 amino acids. Germline CDR1 SGHTS, CDR2 YDEGEE. The ends were cut back, 6 bases at V and 0 bases at J, with 15 bases in the middle. CDR3 nucleotides: TGTGCCAGCAACACTAGAGGAACGCTGAACACTGAAGCTTTCTTT. As protein: CASNTRGTLNTEAFF.

Concerning this clonotype itself: The CDR3 carries no conserved terminal phenylalanine or tryptophan, so it likely arises from a read error. The V and J genes are TRBV6-1 and TRBJ2-7; TRBD2 matches 8 bases. V was clipped by 6 bases and J by 5 bases; unmatched bases: 12. Germline assignment: CDR1 MNHNS and CDR2 SASEGT. The CDR3 covers 15 residues. CDR3 in amino acids: CASSWKAGEVNEQYL. The CDR3 region has the DNA TGTGCCAGCAGCTGGAAAGCGGGAGAGGTCAACGAGCAGTACTTA.

In the case of this clonotype: Its ends do not fully match the called genes, so a read error is possible. This chain uses TRBV6-6 with TRBJ1-5; 7 positions agree with TRBD1. CDR3 size: 13 residues. The germline V gene encodes CDR1 MNHNY and CDR2 SVGAGI (reference sequence). CDR3 in DNA: TGTGCCAACAGTTCATACAGGGGCCAGCACCAGCATTTT. Translated, it gives CANSSYRGQHQHF.

On this clonotype itself: The CDR3 ends on some other residue instead of the conserved phenylalanine or tryptophan, so this is likely a read error. No DNA is shown, since the ends of the CDR3 on it are uncertain; the CDR3 is the one TCRdb lists. The chain carries TRBV6-4 and TRBJ2-5; TRBD2 is the table's D call and was not checked against the DNA. Looked up from germline, CDR1 is MRHNA and CDR2 is SNTAGT. The CDR3 numbers 12 amino acids, ends counted. The CDR3 loop reads CASSDSTSGKPI.